These T cell receptor beta chains were read from a single sample in a study of cytomegalovirus exposure and HLA in healthy donors. Measured with immunoSEQ multiplex PCR; TCRdb has only the in-frame clones, and not every one. There are around 190,000 clones in the sample; 65% to 80% occur only once, and over 4% lies in the top ten. The source material was PBMCs. These TCRs come from a man aged 30 to 39 in good health and CMV-seropositive. Each CDR3 is given with its conserved first and last residue. The order of the fields is D gene, J gene, V gene, clone size, CDR3 protein, CDR3 DNA. A D gene is named only where the DNA matches it firmly. Not all rows give a size; the values are once, few, many and, for expanded clones, a class.

- TRBJ2-7 TRBV6-1 - CASNSGGPNSYEQYF TGTGCCAGCAATTCCGGGGGACCGAACTCCTACGAGCAGTACTTC
- TRBJ2-7 TRBV7-2 - CASSRVGYEQYF TGTGCCAGCAGCAGAGTCGGGTACGAGCAGTACTTC
TRBD1 TRBJ1-1 TRBV5-6 - CASSRTGGDGEAFF TGTGCCAGCAGCAGAACAGGGGGTGATGGTGAAGCTTTCTTT
- TRBJ1-5 TRBV29-1 few CSVEAGVGQPQHF TGCAGCGTTGAGGCAGGGGTTGGTCAGCCCCAGCATTTT
- TRBJ1-2 TRBV7-2 - CASSLEGANYGYTF TGTGCCAGCAGCTTAGAAGGGGCTAACTATGGCTACACCTTC
- TRBJ1-1 TRBV6-5 - CASSTGYGTEAFF TGTGCCAGCAGTACAGGGTATGGGACTGAAGCTTTCTTT
TRBD2 TRBJ2-3 TRBV4-3 - CASSQDLPSGSTDTQYF TGCGCCAGCAGCCAAGATCTCCCTAGCGGGAGCACAGATACGCAGTATTTT
- TRBJ1-6 TRBV7-2 - CASSLDRDSPLHF TGTGCCAGCAGCTTGGACAGAGATTCACCCCTCCACTTT
TRBD1 TRBJ2-7 TRBV9 - CASSVGPRDSRYEQYF TGTGCCAGCAGCGTAGGCCCTCGGGACAGCAGATACGAGCAGTACTTC
- TRBJ1-1 TRBV12-5 few CASGLGTGYTEAFF TGTGCTAGTGGTTTGGGAACAGGTTACACTGAAGCTTTCTTT
- TRBJ2-1 TRBV5-1 few CASSLGLVDEQFF TGCGCCAGCAGCTTAGGACTCGTCGATGAGCAGTTCTTC
TRBD1 TRBJ1-5 TRBV5-4 - CASSVTGASNQPQHF TGTGCCAGCAGCGTCACAGGGGCGAGTAATCAGCCCCAGCATTTT
TRBD2 TRBJ2-1 TRBV6-4 - CASSSTSGANNEQFF TGTGCCAGCAGTTCCACTAGCGGGGCCAACAATGAGCAGTTCTTC
TRBD1 TRBJ2-7 TRBV10-3 - CASLGDRGSYEQYF TGTGCCTCCCTTGGGGACAGGGGTTCTTACGAGCAGTACTTC
- TRBJ2-7 TRBV5-8 few CASSTWTAPYEQYF TGTGCCAGCAGCACCTGGACAGCCCCCTACGAGCAGTACTTC
TRBD1 TRBJ1-1 TRBV18 - CASSPQGVNTEAFF TGTGCCAGCTCACCCCAGGGGGTGAACACTGAAGCTTTCTTT
TRBD2 TRBJ2-2 TRBV5-1 once CASSLIPGGAGTGELFF TGCGCCAGCAGCTTGATCCCCGGGGGGGCAGGCACCGGGGAGCTGTTTTTT
TRBD1 TRBJ1-1 TRBV7-8 - CASSVKRDRAAFF TGTGCCAGCAGCGTTAAACGAGACAGGGCTGCTTTCTTT
- TRBJ1-2 TRBV20-1 - CSAVTAGYTF TGCAGTGCTGTGACAGCTGGCTACACCTTC
TRBD1 TRBJ2-1 TRBV27 - CASSPGQGPYNEQFF TGTGCCAGCAGCCCGGGACAGGGGCCCTACAATGAGCAGTTCTTC
- TRBJ2-1 TRBV7-9 - CASSLVGGGGSSYNEQFF TGTGCCAGCAGCTTAGTAGGGGGCGGAGGGAGCTCCTACAATGAGCAGTTCTTC
- TRBJ2-7 TRBV19 - CASSITTGSYEQYF TGTGCCAGTAGTATCACCACAGGGTCCTACGAGCAGTACTTC
- TRBJ2-1 TRBV29-1 few CSVEGGGNEQFF TGCAGCGTTGAGGGAGGGGGGAATGAGCAGTTCTTC
- TRBJ2-7 TRBV19 - CASRVFNPGATYEQYF TGTGCCAGTAGGGTCTTTAACCCAGGGGCCACCTACGAGCAGTACTTC
TRBD2 TRBJ2-7 TRBV14 - CASSQGLAGLFYEQYF TGTGCCAGCAGCCAAGGACTAGCGGGGCTCTTCTACGAGCAGTACTTC
- TRBJ2-4 TRBV4-3 - CASSQDVFEGAKNIQYF TGCGCCAGCAGCCAAGATGTCTTTGAGGGTGCCAAAAACATTCAGTACTTC
- TRBJ2-7 TRBV11-2 - CASSLSETASYEQYF TGTGCCAGCAGCTTATCGGAGACAGCCTCCTACGAGCAGTACTTC
- TRBJ1-1 TRBV15 - CATSRGGEGGAFF TGTGCCACCAGCAGAGGGGGGGAGGGGGGCGCTTTCTTT
- TRBJ2-1 TRBV19 - CASSITYNEQFF TGTGCCAGTAGTATTACCTACAATGAGCAGTTCTTC
- TRBJ2-7 TRBV6-6 - CASSPRYEQYF TGTGCCAGCAGCCCCAGGTACGAGCAGTACTTC
TRBD1 TRBJ2-7 TRBV11-1 - CASSFQGDVGYEQYF TGTGCCAGCAGCTTCCAGGGGGACGTTGGATACGAGCAGTACTTC
TRBD1 TRBJ2-7 TRBV5-1 - CASRPGVGQGSLYEQYF TGCGCCAGCAGACCTGGGGTGGGACAGGGGAGCCTCTACGAGCAGTACTTC
- TRBJ1-5 TRBV28 - CASSLSTGGGLGQPQHF TGTGCCAGCAGTTTATCGACGGGGGGCGGGTTGGGTCAGCCCCAGCATTTT
TRBD1 TRBJ1-2 TRBV7-9 - CASSLEDRGYGYTF TGTGCCAGCAGCTTAGAAGACAGGGGATATGGCTACACCTTC
- TRBJ2-7 TRBV28 - CASSSPGFLYEQYF TGTGCCAGCAGTTCACCAGGGTTTTTATACGAGCAGTACTTC
- TRBJ2-6 TRBV14 - CASSPYSGANVLTF TGTGCCAGCAGTCCGTACTCTGGGGCCAACGTCCTGACTTTC
- TRBJ2-4 TRBV4-3 - CASSQDLAGATKNIQYF TGCGCCAGCAGCCAAGATCTCGCGGGGGCGACCAAAAACATTCAGTACTTC
TRBD2 TRBJ2-7 TRBV7-9 - CASSHLGTSTEPTYEQYF TGTGCCAGCAGCCACCTTGGGACTAGCACCGAACCCACCTACGAGCAGTACTTC
- TRBJ1-2 TRBV4-1 - CASSQDWGVGNYGYTF TGCGCCAGCAGCCAAGACTGGGGGGTGGGTAACTATGGCTACACCTTC
- TRBJ1-2 TRBV9 - CASSVAKEGNYGYTF TGTGCCAGCAGCGTAGCTAAGGAGGGTAACTATGGCTACACCTTC
TRBD1 TRBJ2-7 TRBV9 - CASSASGGAYEQYF TGTGCCAGCAGCGCCTCAGGGGGCGCATACGAGCAGTACTTC
TRBD2 TRBJ2-3 TRBV9 once CASSGRTSADTQYF TGTGCCAGCAGCGGGCGGACTAGTGCAGATACGCAGTATTTT
TRBD2 TRBJ2-7 TRBV6-6 few CASSRRTSGRVHEQYF TGTGCCAGCAGCCGCCGGACTAGCGGGAGAGTACACGAGCAGTACTTC
TRBD1 TRBJ1-1 TRBV19 - CASIGGGQNTEAFF TGTGCCAGTATAGGAGGGGGCCAGAACACTGAAGCTTTCTTT
- TRBJ1-5 TRBV6-6 few CASSYGTQNQPQHF TGTGCCAGCAGTTACGGGACACAGAATCAGCCCCAGCATTTT
TRBD2 TRBJ2-2 TRBV5-1 - CASSLTSGIAGELFF TGCGCCAGCAGCTTGACTAGCGGGATCGCCGGGGAGCTGTTTTTT
TRBD2 TRBJ2-3 TRBV19 once CASLSGSGGASDTQYF TGTGCCAGCCTCTCGGGCAGCGGGGGTGCTTCGGATACGCAGTATTTT
TRBD1 TRBJ1-1 TRBV30 - CAWSVRGSGTEAFF TGTGCCTGGAGTGTCAGGGGGTCAGGCACTGAAGCTTTCTTT
- TRBJ2-7 TRBV5-6 few CASSRGDTSSYEQYF TGTGCCAGCAGCCGGGGAGACACGAGCTCCTACGAGCAGTACTTC
TRBD1 TRBJ2-2 TRBV4-1 - CASSQEGTGATTNTGELFF TGCGCCAGCAGCCAAGAAGGGACAGGGGCAACTACGAACACCGGGGAGCTGTTTTTT
TRBD2 TRBJ2-1 TRBV15 - CATSRLAGVLFF TGTGCCACCAGCAGACTAGCGGGAGTGTTATTCTTC
TRBD2 TRBJ2-1 TRBV5-4 few CASSFGASGRPDEQFF TGTGCCAGCAGCTTCGGGGCTAGCGGGAGACCCGATGAGCAGTTCTTC
TRBD2 TRBJ2-5 TRBV9 - CASSATSGVNAQYF TGTGCCAGCAGTGCGACTAGCGGGGTTAACGCCCAGTACTTC
- TRBJ2-1 TRBV5-6 - CASRTDREEDNEQFF TGTGCCAGCAGAACCGACAGGGAGGAAGACAATGAGCAGTTCTTC
- TRBJ1-2 TRBV9 - CASSVYDGNYGYTF TGTGCCAGCAGCGTATACGACGGGAACTATGGCTACACCTTC
- TRBJ2-2 TRBV25-1 - CASSETRGPLSRELFF TGTGCCAGCAGTGAAACCAGGGGCCCCCTCTCACGGGAGCTGTTTTTT
- TRBJ1-1 TRBV30 - CAWSLLGNTEAFF TGTGCCTGGAGCCTACTTGGGAACACTGAAGCTTTCTTT